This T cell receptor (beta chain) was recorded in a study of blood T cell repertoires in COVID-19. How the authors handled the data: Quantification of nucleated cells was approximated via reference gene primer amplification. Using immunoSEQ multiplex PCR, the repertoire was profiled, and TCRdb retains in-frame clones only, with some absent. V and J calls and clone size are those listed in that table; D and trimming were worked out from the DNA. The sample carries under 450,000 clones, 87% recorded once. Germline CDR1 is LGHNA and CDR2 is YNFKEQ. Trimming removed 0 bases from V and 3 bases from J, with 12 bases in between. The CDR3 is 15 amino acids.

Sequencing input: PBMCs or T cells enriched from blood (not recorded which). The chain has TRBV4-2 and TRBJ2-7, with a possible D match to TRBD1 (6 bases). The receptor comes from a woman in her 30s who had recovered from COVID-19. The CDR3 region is CASSQDWQGIYEQYF. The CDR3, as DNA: TGTGCCAGCAGCCAAGATTGGCAGGGGATCTACGAGCAGTACTTC.